This TCR beta chain stems from a study of blood T cell repertoires in COVID-19. In the study overall: COVID-19 samples from acute and convalescent phases originated in the United States, Italy and Spain. Sources were T cells, B-cell-depleted T cells, or PBMCs; the material itself was cDNA or gDNA.

Germline V gene data show CDR1 as DFQATT and CDR2 as SNEGSKA (reference sequence). Unmatched junction bases numbered 5, after V lost 3 bases and J lost 2 bases. CDR3 length: 16 residues. Only in-frame clones appear in the TCRdb table, and some are missing; sequencing was by immunoSEQ multiplex PCR. The sample records about 250,000 clones, about 86% being singletons. J is TRBJ2-2 and V is TRBV20-1; 11 nucleotides line up with TRBD2. This clonotype originated in a man older than 75 with acute or convalescent COVID-19. Sequencing used peripheral blood. The CDR3 bases are TGCAGTGCTAGTCCTAGCGGGAGGCGAAACACCGGGGAGCTGTTTTTT. Its protein product is CSASPSGRRNTGELFF.